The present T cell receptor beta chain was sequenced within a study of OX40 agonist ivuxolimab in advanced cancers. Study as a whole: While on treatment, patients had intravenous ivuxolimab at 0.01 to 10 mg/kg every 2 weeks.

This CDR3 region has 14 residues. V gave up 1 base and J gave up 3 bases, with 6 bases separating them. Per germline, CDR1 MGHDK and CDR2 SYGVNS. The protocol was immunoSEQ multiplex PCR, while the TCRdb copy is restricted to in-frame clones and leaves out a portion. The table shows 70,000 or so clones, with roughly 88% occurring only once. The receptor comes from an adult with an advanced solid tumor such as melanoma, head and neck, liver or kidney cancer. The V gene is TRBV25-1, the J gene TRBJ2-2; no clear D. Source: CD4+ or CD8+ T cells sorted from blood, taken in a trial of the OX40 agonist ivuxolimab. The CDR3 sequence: CASSELLYTGELFF. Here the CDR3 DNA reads TGTGCCAGCAGTGAATTGTTGTACACCGGGGAGCTGTTTTTT.